This T cell receptor (delta chain) was captured in a study of Vδ1+ human thymocytes. Notes on the study in general: Around 18% of thymic delta-chain sequences were Vdelta2, with few Vdelta3, unlike blood Vdelta1+ controls. Thymic TRG and TRD repertoires appeared highly polyclonal. Bulk repertoire data may be misinterpreted because of unexpected Vdelta2 sequences.

RNA was extracted from the cells and then reverse transcribed. Multiplex PCR used pooled V-gene forward primers and a constant-region reverse primer to amplify CDR3s. With CATT, TCRdb re-called clones from the multiplex PCR reads. Among fewer than 90,000 delta-chain clones listed, about 30% were seen once. The ends were cut back, 1 base at V and 3 bases at J, with 15 bases in the middle. The CDR3 spans 16 residues. Germline CDR1 reads TSWWSYY; CDR2 reads QGS. Thymocytes were sorted as CD3+ TCRVdelta1+ TCRVdelta2- after alphabeta T cell depletion. A word on this clone: Its target is unknown.

This clonotype was sampled from a boy in the first two years of life who had congenital heart surgery. The chain has TRDV1 and TRDJ1; D might be TRDD2 (5 bases). The sequenced sample was Vdelta1+ gamma-delta thymocytes from the thymus. Subset: FACS-sorted CD3+ TCRalphabeta- TCRVdelta1+ TCRVdelta2- thymocytes. CDR3 in amino acids: CALGEPTGLQADKLIF. The CDR3 coding sequence is TGTGCTCTTGGGGAACCCACCGGCCTTCAGGCCGATAAACTCATCTTT.